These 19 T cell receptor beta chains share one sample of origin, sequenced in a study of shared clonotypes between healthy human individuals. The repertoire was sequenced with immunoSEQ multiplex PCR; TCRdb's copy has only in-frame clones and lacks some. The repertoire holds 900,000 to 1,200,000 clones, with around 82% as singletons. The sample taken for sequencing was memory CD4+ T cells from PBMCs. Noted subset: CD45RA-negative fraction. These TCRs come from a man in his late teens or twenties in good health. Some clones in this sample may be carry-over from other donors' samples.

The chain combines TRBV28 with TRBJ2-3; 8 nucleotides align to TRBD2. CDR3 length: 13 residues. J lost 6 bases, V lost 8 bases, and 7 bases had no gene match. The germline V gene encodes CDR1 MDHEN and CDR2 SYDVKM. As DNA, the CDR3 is TGTGCCAGCCTGCTTACGGGAGGGGATACGCAGTATTTT. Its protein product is CASLLTGGDTQYF. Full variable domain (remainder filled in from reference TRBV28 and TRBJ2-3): DVKVTQSSRYLVKRTGEKVFLECVQDMDHENMFWYRQDPGLGLRLIYFSYDVKMKEKGDIPEGYSVSREKKERFSLILESASTNQTSMYLCASLLTGGDTQYFGPGTRLTVL.

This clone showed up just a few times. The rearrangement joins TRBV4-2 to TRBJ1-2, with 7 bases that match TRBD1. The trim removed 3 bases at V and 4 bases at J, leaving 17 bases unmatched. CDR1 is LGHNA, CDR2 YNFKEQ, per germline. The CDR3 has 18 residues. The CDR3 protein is CASSHATPDRVPGYGYTF. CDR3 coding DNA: TGTGCCAGCAGCCACGCCACCCCTGACAGGGTTCCTGGCTATGGCTACACCTTC.

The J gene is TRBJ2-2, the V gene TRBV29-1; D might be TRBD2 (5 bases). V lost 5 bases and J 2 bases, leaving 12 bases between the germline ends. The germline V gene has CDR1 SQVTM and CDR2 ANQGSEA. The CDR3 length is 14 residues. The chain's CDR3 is CSVRPGKNTGELFF. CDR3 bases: TGCAGCGTTCGCCCGGGAAAAAACACCGGGGAGCTGTTTTTT.

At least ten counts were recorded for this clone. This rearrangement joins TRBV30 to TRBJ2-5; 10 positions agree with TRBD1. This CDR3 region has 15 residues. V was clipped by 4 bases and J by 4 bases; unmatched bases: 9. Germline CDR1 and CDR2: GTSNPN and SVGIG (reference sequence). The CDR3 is CAWINPGQGPETQYF. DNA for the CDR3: TGTGCCTGGATTAACCCGGGACAGGGGCCAGAGACCCAGTACTTC.

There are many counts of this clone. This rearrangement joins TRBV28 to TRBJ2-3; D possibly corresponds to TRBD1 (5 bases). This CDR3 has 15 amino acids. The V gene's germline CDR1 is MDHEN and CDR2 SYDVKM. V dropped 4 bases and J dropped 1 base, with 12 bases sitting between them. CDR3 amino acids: CASSSRGRGTDTQYF. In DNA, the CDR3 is TGTGCCAGCAGTTCTAGGGGTAGGGGCACAGATACGCAGTATTTT.

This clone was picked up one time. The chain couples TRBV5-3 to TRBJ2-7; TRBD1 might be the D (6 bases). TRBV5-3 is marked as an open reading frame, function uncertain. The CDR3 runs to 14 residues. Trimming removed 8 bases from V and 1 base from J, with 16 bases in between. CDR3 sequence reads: CASSMGAPSYEQYF. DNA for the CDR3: TGTGCCAGCAGTATGGGGGCACCATCCTACGAGCAGTACTTC.

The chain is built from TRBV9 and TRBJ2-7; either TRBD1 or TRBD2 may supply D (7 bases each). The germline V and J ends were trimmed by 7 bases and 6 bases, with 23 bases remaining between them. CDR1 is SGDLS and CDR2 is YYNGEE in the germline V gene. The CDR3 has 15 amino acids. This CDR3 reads CASGMGGGSISEQYF. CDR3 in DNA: TGTGCCAGCGGAATGGGAGGGGGCTCAATTTCCGAGCAGTACTTC.

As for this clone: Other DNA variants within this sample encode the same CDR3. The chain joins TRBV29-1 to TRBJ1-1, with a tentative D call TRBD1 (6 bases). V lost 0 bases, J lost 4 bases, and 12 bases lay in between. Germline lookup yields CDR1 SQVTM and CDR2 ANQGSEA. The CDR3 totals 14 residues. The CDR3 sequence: CSVEDGGGLTEAFF. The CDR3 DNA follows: TGCAGCGTTGAAGACGGCGGGGGGCTCACTGAAGCTTTCTTT.

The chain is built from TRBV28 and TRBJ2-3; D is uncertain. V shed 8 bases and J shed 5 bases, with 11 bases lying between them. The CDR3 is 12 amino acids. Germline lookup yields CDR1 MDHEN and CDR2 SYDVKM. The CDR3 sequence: CASEAPGDTQYF. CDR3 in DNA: TGTGCCAGCGAGGCCCCCGGAGATACGCAGTATTTT. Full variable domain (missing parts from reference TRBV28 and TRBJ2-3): DVKVTQSSRYLVKRTGEKVFLECVQDMDHENMFWYRQDPGLGLRLIYFSYDVKMKEKGDIPEGYSVSREKKERFSLILESASTNQTSMYLCASEAPGDTQYFGPGTRLTVL.

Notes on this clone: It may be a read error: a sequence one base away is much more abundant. DNA of the CDR3: TGCGCCAGCAGCTGGGGGAACTATGGCTACACCTTC. This sequence encodes CASSWGNYGYTF. The V and J genes are TRBV5-1 and TRBJ1-2; maybe TRBD1 (5 bases). The germline V and J ends were trimmed by 3 bases and 2 bases, with 5 bases remaining between them. The CDR3 consists of 12 residues. In germline, CDR1 is SGHRS, CDR2 YFSETQ.

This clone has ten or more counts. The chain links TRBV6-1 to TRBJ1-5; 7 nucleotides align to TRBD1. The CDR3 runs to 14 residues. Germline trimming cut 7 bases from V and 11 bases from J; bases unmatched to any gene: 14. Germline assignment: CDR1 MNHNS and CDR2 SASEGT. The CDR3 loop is CASITTGTPGAQHF. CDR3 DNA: TGTGCCAGCATCACGACAGGGACCCCAGGGGCCCAGCATTTT.

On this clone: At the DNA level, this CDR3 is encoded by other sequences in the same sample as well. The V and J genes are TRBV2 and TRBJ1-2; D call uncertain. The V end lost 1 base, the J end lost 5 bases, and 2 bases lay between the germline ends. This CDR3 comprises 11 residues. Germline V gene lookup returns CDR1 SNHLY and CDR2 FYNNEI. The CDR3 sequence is CASSEGYGYTF. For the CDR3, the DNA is TGTGCCAGCAGTGAAGGGTATGGCTACACCTTC.

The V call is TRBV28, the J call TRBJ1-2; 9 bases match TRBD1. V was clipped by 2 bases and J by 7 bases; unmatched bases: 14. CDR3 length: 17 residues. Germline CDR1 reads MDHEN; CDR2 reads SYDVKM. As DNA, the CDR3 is TGTGCCAGCAGTTTAGGGGGTCACAGGGGGCTTGTGGGTGGCTACACCTTC. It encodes CASSLGGHRGLVGGYTF.

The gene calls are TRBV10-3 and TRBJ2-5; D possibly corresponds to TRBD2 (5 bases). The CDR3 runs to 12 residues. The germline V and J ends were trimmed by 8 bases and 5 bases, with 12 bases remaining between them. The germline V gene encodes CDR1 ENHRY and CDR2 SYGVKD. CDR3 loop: CAIGVRGETQYF. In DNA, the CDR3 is TGTGCCATCGGGGTGCGAGGGGAGACCCAGTACTTC.

The CDR3 nucleotides read TGCGCCAGCAGCTCGCCGCCGGGCAAAATCCAAGAGACCCAGTACTTC. It encodes CASSSPPGKIQETQYF. The V and J genes are TRBV5-1 and TRBJ2-5; D gene unclear. The V and J ends lost 3 bases and 1 base respectively, with 16 bases between them. This CDR3 spans 16 amino acids. The germline V gene has CDR1 SGHRS and CDR2 YFSETQ.

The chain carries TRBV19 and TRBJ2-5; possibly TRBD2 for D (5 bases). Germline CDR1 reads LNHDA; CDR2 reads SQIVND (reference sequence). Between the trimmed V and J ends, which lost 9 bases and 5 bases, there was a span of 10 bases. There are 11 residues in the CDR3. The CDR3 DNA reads TGTGCCAGCGGACTGGGGGAGACCCAGTACTTC. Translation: CASGLGETQYF.

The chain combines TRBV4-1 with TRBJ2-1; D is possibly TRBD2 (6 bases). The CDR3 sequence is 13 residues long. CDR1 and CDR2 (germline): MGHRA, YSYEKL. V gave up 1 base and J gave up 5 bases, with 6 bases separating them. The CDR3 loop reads CASSQGLDNEQFF. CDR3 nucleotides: TGCGCCAGCAGCCAAGGACTAGACAATGAGCAGTTCTTC.

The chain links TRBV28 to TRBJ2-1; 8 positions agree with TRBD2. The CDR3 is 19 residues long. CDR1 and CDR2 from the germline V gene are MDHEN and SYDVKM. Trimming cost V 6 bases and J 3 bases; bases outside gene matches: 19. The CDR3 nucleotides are TGTGCCAGCAGCACCCCCTTGTCCCCACTAGCGGTCCACTACAATGAGCAGTTCTTC. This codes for CASSTPLSPLAVHYNEQFF.

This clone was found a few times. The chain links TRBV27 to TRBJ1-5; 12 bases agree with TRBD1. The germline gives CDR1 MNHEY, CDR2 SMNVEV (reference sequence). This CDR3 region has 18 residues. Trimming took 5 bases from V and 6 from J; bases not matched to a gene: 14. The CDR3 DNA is TGTGCCAGCAGTCTCCCTCCGGGACAGGGGGCTTGGGGTCAGCCCCAGCATTTT. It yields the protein CASSLPPGQGAWGQPQHF.